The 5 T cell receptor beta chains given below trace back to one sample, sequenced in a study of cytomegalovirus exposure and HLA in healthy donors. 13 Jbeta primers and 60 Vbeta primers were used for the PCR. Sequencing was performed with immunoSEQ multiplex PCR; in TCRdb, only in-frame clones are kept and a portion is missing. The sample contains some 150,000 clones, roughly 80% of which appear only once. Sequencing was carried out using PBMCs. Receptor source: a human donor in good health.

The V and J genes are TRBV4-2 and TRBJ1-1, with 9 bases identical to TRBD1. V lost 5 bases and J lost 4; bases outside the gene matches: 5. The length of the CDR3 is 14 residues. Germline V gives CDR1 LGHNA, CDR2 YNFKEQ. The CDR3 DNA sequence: TGTGCCAGCAGCGCACAGGGGGCGGCCACTGAAGCTTTCTTT. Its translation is CASSAQGAATEAFF.

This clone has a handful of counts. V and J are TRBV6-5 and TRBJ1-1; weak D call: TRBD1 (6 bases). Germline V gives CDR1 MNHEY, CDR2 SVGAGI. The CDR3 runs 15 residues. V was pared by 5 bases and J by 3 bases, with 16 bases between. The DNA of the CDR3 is TGTGCCAGCAGTCAGGGGACTACACCCTACACTGAAGCTTTCTTT. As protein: CASSQGTTPYTEAFF.

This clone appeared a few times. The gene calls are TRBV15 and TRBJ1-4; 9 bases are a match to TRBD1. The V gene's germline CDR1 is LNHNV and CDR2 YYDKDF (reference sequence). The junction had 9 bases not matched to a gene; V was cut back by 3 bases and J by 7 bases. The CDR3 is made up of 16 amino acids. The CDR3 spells CATSRDRGQGLEKLFF. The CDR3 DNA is TGTGCCACCAGCAGGGATCGGGGACAGGGCCTTGAAAAACTGTTTTTT.

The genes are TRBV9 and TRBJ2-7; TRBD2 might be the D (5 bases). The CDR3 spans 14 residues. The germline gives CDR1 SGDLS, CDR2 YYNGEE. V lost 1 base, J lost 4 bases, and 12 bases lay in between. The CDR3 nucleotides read TGTGCCAGCAGCGTAAGCGGTTCGGGATACGAGCAGTACTTC. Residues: CASSVSGSGYEQYF.

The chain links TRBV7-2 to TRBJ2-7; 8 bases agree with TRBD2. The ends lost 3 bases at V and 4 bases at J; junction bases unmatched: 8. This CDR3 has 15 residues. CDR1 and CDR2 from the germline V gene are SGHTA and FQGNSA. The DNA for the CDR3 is TGTGCCAGCAGCTTTGACGGGGGGGCCTATTACGAGCAGTACTTC. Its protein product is CASSFDGGAYYEQYF.